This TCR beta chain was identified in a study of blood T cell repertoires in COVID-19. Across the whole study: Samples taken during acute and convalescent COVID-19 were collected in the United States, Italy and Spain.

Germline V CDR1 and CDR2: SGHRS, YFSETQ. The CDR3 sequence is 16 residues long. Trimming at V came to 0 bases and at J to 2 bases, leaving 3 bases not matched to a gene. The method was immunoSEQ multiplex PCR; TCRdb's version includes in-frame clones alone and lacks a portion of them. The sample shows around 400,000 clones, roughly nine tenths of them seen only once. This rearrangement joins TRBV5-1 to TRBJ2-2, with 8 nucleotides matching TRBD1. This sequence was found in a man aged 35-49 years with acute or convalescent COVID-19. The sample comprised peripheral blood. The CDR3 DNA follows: TGCGCCAGCAGCTTGGCAGGGGGCTTTAACACCGGGGAGCTGTTTTTT. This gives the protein CASSLAGGFNTGELFF.